A selection of T cell receptor beta chains follows, all from one sample in a study of post-analysis software for immune sequencing data. TCRdb re-called the PCR reads with MiXCR, one entry per CDR3 protein. The data show 740,000 or so distinct CDR3 sequences, roughly 58% seen once. Material: blood. The receptor source for this set is a girl aged 5-17 years with multiple sclerosis. CDR3s include the opening cysteine and the closing phenylalanine or tryptophan. Fields, in order: J gene, CDR3 length, D gene, clone size, V gene, CDR3 protein, CDR3 DNA. A D gene is named only where the DNA matches it firmly. A row's size may be missing; if present it is once, few, many or a size class.

j_call: TRBJ2-5
cdr3_length: 13
d_call: TRBD2
clone_size: few
v_call: TRBV20-1
cdr3_aa: CSLRTSGSETQYF
cdr3_nt: TGCAGTCTAAGGACTAGCGGGAGTGAGACCCAGTACTTC

j_call: TRBJ2-2
cdr3_length: 14
d_call: -
clone_size: -
v_call: TRBV12-5
cdr3_aa: CASGWDSDTGELFF
cdr3_nt: TGTGCTAGTGGATGGGACTCGGACACCGGGGAGCTGTTTTTT

j_call: TRBJ1-2
cdr3_length: 16
d_call: -
clone_size: -
v_call: TRBV14
cdr3_aa: CASSQAGDRANYGYTF
cdr3_nt: TGTGCCAGCAGCCAAGCCGGGGACCGAGCTAACTATGGCTACACCTTC

j_call: TRBJ2-7
cdr3_length: 11
d_call: -
clone_size: -
v_call: TRBV20-1
cdr3_aa: CSALSDYEQYF
cdr3_nt: TGCAGTGCTTTAAGCGATTACGAGCAGTACTTC

j_call: TRBJ2-3
cdr3_length: 16
d_call: TRBD2
clone_size: -
v_call: TRBV5-1
cdr3_aa: CASSTFETSSTDTQYF
cdr3_nt: TGCGCCAGCAGCACCTTTGAGACTAGCAGCACAGATACGCAGTATTTT

j_call: TRBJ2-5
cdr3_length: 12
d_call: -
clone_size: -
v_call: TRBV12-3/TRBV12-4
cdr3_aa: CASKLVGETQYF
cdr3_nt: TGTGCCAGCAAACTAGTAGGGGAGACCCAGTACTTC

j_call: TRBJ2-7
cdr3_length: 14
d_call: -
clone_size: -
v_call: TRBV5-1
cdr3_aa: CASSQNRDFYEQYF
cdr3_nt: TGCGCCAGCAGCCAGAACAGGGATTTCTACGAGCAGTACTTC

j_call: TRBJ2-2
cdr3_length: 15
d_call: -
clone_size: few
v_call: TRBV9
cdr3_aa: CASSVKDYNTGELFF
cdr3_nt: TGTGCCAGCAGCGTAAAAGACTACAACACCGGGGAGCTGTTTTTT

j_call: TRBJ2-3
cdr3_length: 16
d_call: TRBD1
clone_size: -
v_call: TRBV4-1
cdr3_aa: CASSPDRGGYTDTQYF
cdr3_nt: TGCGCCAGCAGCCCCGACAGGGGGGGTTACACAGATACGCAGTATTTT

j_call: TRBJ1-2
cdr3_length: 14
d_call: -
clone_size: -
v_call: TRBV29-1
cdr3_aa: CSVLAEGKEYGYTF
cdr3_nt: TGCAGCGTCCTCGCCGAGGGGAAAGAGTATGGCTACACCTTC

j_call: TRBJ1-2
cdr3_length: 17
d_call: -
clone_size: -
v_call: TRBV2
cdr3_aa: CASSERWTAATNYGYTF
cdr3_nt: TGTGCCAGCAGTGAACGTTGGACAGCCGCTACTAACTATGGCTACACCTTC

j_call: TRBJ2-1
cdr3_length: 15
d_call: -
clone_size: -
v_call: TRBV11-2
cdr3_aa: CASSPRSLVDNEQFF
cdr3_nt: TGTGCCAGCAGCCCCCGAAGTTTAGTCGACAATGAGCAGTTCTTC

j_call: TRBJ1-5
cdr3_length: 13
d_call: -
clone_size: -
v_call: TRBV3-1
cdr3_aa: CASRQGPNQPQHF
cdr3_nt: TGTGCCAGCAGACAGGGACCGAATCAGCCCCAGCATTTT

j_call: TRBJ2-1
cdr3_length: 13
d_call: -
clone_size: few
v_call: TRBV10-3
cdr3_aa: CAISVGVGDEQFF
cdr3_nt: TGTGCCATCAGTGTGGGGGTCGGGGATGAGCAGTTCTTC

j_call: TRBJ2-7
cdr3_length: 16
d_call: -
clone_size: -
v_call: TRBV25-1
cdr3_aa: CASSVGWGGGRNEQYF
cdr3_nt: TGTGCCAGCAGTGTGGGGTGGGGCGGGGGCCGGAACGAGCAGTACTTC

j_call: TRBJ2-1
cdr3_length: 15
d_call: -
clone_size: few
v_call: TRBV15
cdr3_aa: CATSRTGRAYNEQFF
cdr3_nt: TGTGCCACCAGCCGGACGGGACGGGCCTACAATGAGCAGTTCTTC

j_call: TRBJ2-5
cdr3_length: 14
d_call: -
clone_size: -
v_call: TRBV4-2
cdr3_aa: CASSLKPGPETQYF
cdr3_nt: TGTGCCAGCAGCCTTAAGCCGGGGCCCGAGACCCAGTACTTC

j_call: TRBJ2-3
cdr3_length: 12
d_call: -
clone_size: -
v_call: TRBV18
cdr3_aa: CASSPALDTQYF
cdr3_nt: TGTGCCAGCTCACCGGCGTTGGATACGCAGTATTTT

j_call: TRBJ1-5
cdr3_length: 18
d_call: TRBD1
clone_size: -
v_call: TRBV10-3
cdr3_aa: CAISESGQGGFSNQPQHF
cdr3_nt: TGTGCCATCAGTGAGTCGGGACAGGGAGGGTTTAGCAATCAGCCCCAGCATTTT

j_call: TRBJ2-1
cdr3_length: 15
d_call: TRBD2
clone_size: few
v_call: TRBV12-3/TRBV12-4
cdr3_aa: CASSLSGRIYNEQFF
cdr3_nt: TGTGCCAGCAGCCTCAGCGGGAGGATTTACAATGAGCAGTTCTTC

j_call: TRBJ2-1
cdr3_length: 14
d_call: TRBD2
clone_size: -
v_call: TRBV5-1
cdr3_aa: CASSYTSGSNEQFF
cdr3_nt: TGCGCCAGCAGCTACACTAGCGGGAGTAATGAGCAGTTCTTC

j_call: TRBJ2-5
cdr3_length: 16
d_call: TRBD2
clone_size: many
v_call: TRBV20-1
cdr3_aa: CSVTGIRGGFQETQYF
cdr3_nt: TGCAGTGTCACAGGAATTCGCGGGGGGTTCCAAGAGACCCAGTACTTC

j_call: TRBJ1-2
cdr3_length: 14
d_call: -
clone_size: -
v_call: TRBV12-3/TRBV12-4
cdr3_aa: CAGSQGSAGYGYTF
cdr3_nt: TGTGCCGGCTCCCAAGGGTCGGCCGGCTATGGCTACACCTTC

j_call: TRBJ2-5
cdr3_length: 13
d_call: -
clone_size: few
v_call: TRBV7-6
cdr3_aa: CASSHYRGETQYF
cdr3_nt: TGTGCCAGCAGCCACTATCGAGGGGAGACCCAGTACTTC

j_call: TRBJ2-7
cdr3_length: 15
d_call: -
clone_size: -
v_call: TRBV7-9
cdr3_aa: CASSLVGPLSYEQYF
cdr3_nt: TGTGCCAGCAGCTTAGTGGGCCCCTTATCCTACGAGCAGTACTTC

j_call: TRBJ2-1
cdr3_length: 15
d_call: TRBD2
clone_size: few
v_call: TRBV20-1
cdr3_aa: CSASPQRGRNNEQFF
cdr3_nt: TGCAGTGCATCCCCCCAGCGGGGAAGGAACAATGAGCAGTTCTTC

j_call: TRBJ2-6
cdr3_length: 16
d_call: TRBD1
clone_size: few
v_call: TRBV29-1
cdr3_aa: CSVEDRASSGANVLTF
cdr3_nt: TGCAGCGTTGAGGACAGGGCGAGCTCTGGGGCCAACGTCCTGACTTTC

j_call: TRBJ1-5
cdr3_length: 18
d_call: -
clone_size: -
v_call: TRBV6-1
cdr3_aa: CASSSVAGSGYSNQPRHF
cdr3_nt: TGTGCCAGCAGCTCAGTGGCGGGGAGTGGTTATAGCAATCAGCCCCGGCATTTT

j_call: TRBJ2-3
cdr3_length: 13
d_call: -
clone_size: -
v_call: TRBV18
cdr3_aa: CASSQVVTDTQYF
cdr3_nt: TGTGCCAGCTCACAGGTGGTGACAGATACGCAGTATTTT

j_call: TRBJ2-1
cdr3_length: 15
d_call: TRBD2
clone_size: -
v_call: TRBV29-1
cdr3_aa: CSGGGTSGTYNEQFF
cdr3_nt: TGCAGCGGGGGTGGGACTAGCGGAACCTACAATGAGCAGTTCTTC

j_call: TRBJ2-5
cdr3_length: 13
d_call: -
clone_size: -
v_call: TRBV10-3
cdr3_aa: CAIYQGKGETQYF
cdr3_nt: TGTGCCATCTATCAGGGAAAAGGGGAGACCCAGTACTTC

j_call: TRBJ2-1
cdr3_length: 17
d_call: TRBD2
clone_size: -
v_call: TRBV7-2
cdr3_aa: CASSLQRGAGSYNEQFF
cdr3_nt: TGTGCCAGCAGCTTACAGCGGGGGGCAGGCTCCTACAATGAGCAGTTCTTC

j_call: TRBJ2-7
cdr3_length: 17
d_call: -
clone_size: few
v_call: TRBV5-1
cdr3_aa: CASSAGMGGSLKNEQYF
cdr3_nt: TGCGCCAGCAGCGCTGGGATGGGGGGCAGCCTTAAAAACGAGCAGTACTTC

j_call: TRBJ2-3
cdr3_length: 14
d_call: TRBD1
clone_size: -
v_call: TRBV20-1
cdr3_aa: CSARAGTGQETQYF
cdr3_nt: TGCAGTGCTAGAGCTGGGACAGGACAAGAGACCCAGTATTTT

j_call: TRBJ1-1
cdr3_length: 13
d_call: TRBD1
clone_size: -
v_call: TRBV20-1
cdr3_aa: CSASVGQGVQAFF
cdr3_nt: TGCAGTGCTAGTGTGGGACAGGGGGTCCAAGCTTTCTTT

j_call: TRBJ2-3
cdr3_length: 17
d_call: -
clone_size: few
v_call: TRBV10-1
cdr3_aa: CASSDLGVTTLTDTQYF
cdr3_nt: TGCGCCAGCAGTGACCTGGGGGTGACTACACTCACAGATACGCAGTATTTT

j_call: TRBJ2-7
cdr3_length: 14
d_call: TRBD2
clone_size: few
v_call: TRBV29-1
cdr3_aa: CSVEGTSGPYEQYF
cdr3_nt: TGCAGCGTTGAAGGGACTAGCGGTCCCTACGAGCAGTACTTC

j_call: TRBJ2-5
cdr3_length: 15
d_call: -
clone_size: few
v_call: TRBV18
cdr3_aa: CASSNLWTVQETQYF
cdr3_nt: TGTGCCAGCTCAAACCTTTGGACAGTCCAAGAGACCCAGTACTTC

j_call: TRBJ2-7
cdr3_length: 14
d_call: TRBD1
clone_size: -
v_call: TRBV7-8
cdr3_aa: CASIPGQGHYEQYF
cdr3_nt: TGTGCCAGCATCCCTGGACAGGGACATTACGAGCAGTACTTC

j_call: TRBJ2-1
cdr3_length: 12
d_call: -
clone_size: few
v_call: TRBV29-1
cdr3_aa: CSVEPPGSEQFF
cdr3_nt: TGCAGCGTTGAACCACCCGGTAGCGAGCAGTTCTTC

j_call: TRBJ1-1
cdr3_length: 14
d_call: TRBD1
clone_size: once
v_call: TRBV20-1
cdr3_aa: CSARPPGGKTEAFF
cdr3_nt: TGCAGTGCTAGGCCCCCAGGGGGCAAGACTGAAGCTTTCTTT

j_call: TRBJ2-7
cdr3_length: 13
d_call: -
clone_size: few
v_call: TRBV29-1
cdr3_aa: CSVGSQASYEQYF
cdr3_nt: TGCAGCGTTGGATCCCAGGCCTCCTACGAGCAGTACTTC

j_call: TRBJ1-2
cdr3_length: 18
d_call: TRBD1
clone_size: -
v_call: TRBV29-1
cdr3_aa: CSVEQTQGLGPPNYGYTF
cdr3_nt: TGCAGCGTTGAACAAACACAGGGGTTGGGTCCCCCTAACTATGGCTACACCTTC

j_call: TRBJ2-7
cdr3_length: 16
d_call: -
clone_size: -
v_call: TRBV27
cdr3_aa: CASSLVGGGQRYEQYF
cdr3_nt: TGTGCCAGCAGTTTAGTCGGCGGCGGACAGCGCTACGAGCAGTACTTC

j_call: TRBJ2-5
cdr3_length: 13
d_call: TRBD1
clone_size: -
v_call: TRBV13
cdr3_aa: CASSPQGSETQYF
cdr3_nt: TGTGCCAGCAGCCCACAGGGGTCCGAGACCCAGTACTTC

j_call: TRBJ2-3
cdr3_length: 15
d_call: -
clone_size: -
v_call: TRBV2
cdr3_aa: CASEDGTSGTDTQYF
cdr3_nt: TGTGCCAGCGAGGACGGGACATCAGGCACAGATACGCAGTATTTT

j_call: TRBJ2-1
cdr3_length: 15
d_call: -
clone_size: -
v_call: TRBV12-3/TRBV12-4
cdr3_aa: CASSLALQVYNEQFF
cdr3_nt: TGTGCCAGCAGTTTAGCGCTGCAGGTTTACAATGAGCAGTTCTTC

j_call: TRBJ2-7
cdr3_length: 13
d_call: -
clone_size: -
v_call: TRBV6-5
cdr3_aa: CASRPPGRYEQYF
cdr3_nt: TGTGCCAGCAGGCCCCCCGGCCGCTACGAGCAGTACTTC

j_call: TRBJ2-5
cdr3_length: 14
d_call: -
clone_size: once
v_call: TRBV18
cdr3_aa: CASSPAPTPWTQYF
cdr3_nt: TGTGCCAGCTCACCAGCCCCTACCCCGTGGACCCAGTACTTC

j_call: TRBJ2-6
cdr3_length: 16
d_call: TRBD1
clone_size: -
v_call: TRBV29-1
cdr3_aa: CSVLGTASSGANVLTF
cdr3_nt: TGCAGCGTTTTAGGGACAGCAAGCTCTGGGGCCAACGTCCTGACTTTC

j_call: TRBJ2-1
cdr3_length: 15
d_call: -
clone_size: -
v_call: TRBV5-1
cdr3_aa: CASSSTGTFYNEQFF
cdr3_nt: TGCGCCAGCAGCTCGACCGGGACATTCTACAATGAGCAGTTCTTC

j_call: TRBJ2-5
cdr3_length: 14
d_call: -
clone_size: few
v_call: TRBV28
cdr3_aa: CASSFVRAQETQYF
cdr3_nt: TGTGCCAGCAGTTTCGTCAGGGCTCAGGAGACCCAGTACTTC